This T cell receptor (beta chain) was sequenced in a study of Graves' ophthalmopathy and Graves' hyperthyroidism. Broader study findings: Sensitivity reached 55% to 71% and specificity 72.22% when the model predicted ophthalmopathy progression.

Using RNA transcripts, the TCR beta CDR3 regions were amplified. HTBI primers primed a first-round RT-PCR, and a second-round multiplex PCR followed. TCRdb reanalysed the multiplex PCR reads using MiXCR and keeps one entry per CDR3 protein. The table lists roughly 500,000 distinct CDR3 sequences, about 15% of them singletons. Active ophthalmopathy (CAS at least 3, NOSPECS at least 4), lasting under 3 months. Other autoimmune diseases, uncontrolled infections, pregnancy or lactation led to the exclusion of patients. This CDR3 is 15 amino acids long. The V segment lost 5 bases and the J segment 6 bases; nucleotides outside the gene matches: 9. This clonotype appeared many times. The antigen is not known.

What was sequenced was blood. V is TRBV12-3 or TRBV12-4 and J is TRBJ2-2, with 7 positions matching TRBD2. This TCR derives from a woman in her twenties or thirties with Graves' ophthalmopathy. CDR3 protein: CASSPRAGESGELFF. CDR3 nucleotide sequence: TGTGCCAGCAGTCCTCGGGCGGGAGAATCCGGGGAGCTGTTTTTT.